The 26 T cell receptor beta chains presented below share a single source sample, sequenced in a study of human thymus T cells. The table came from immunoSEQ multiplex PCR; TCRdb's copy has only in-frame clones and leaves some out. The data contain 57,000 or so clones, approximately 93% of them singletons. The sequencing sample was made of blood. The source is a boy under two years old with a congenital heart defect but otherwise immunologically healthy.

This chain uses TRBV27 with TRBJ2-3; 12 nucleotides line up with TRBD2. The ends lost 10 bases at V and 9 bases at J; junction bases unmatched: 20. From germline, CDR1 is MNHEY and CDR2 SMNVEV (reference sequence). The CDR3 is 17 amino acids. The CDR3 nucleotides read TGTGCCACCACAGGTCAGGCTAGCGGGGGGGCCTGGAAGACGCAGTATTTT. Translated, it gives CATTGQASGGAWKTQYF.

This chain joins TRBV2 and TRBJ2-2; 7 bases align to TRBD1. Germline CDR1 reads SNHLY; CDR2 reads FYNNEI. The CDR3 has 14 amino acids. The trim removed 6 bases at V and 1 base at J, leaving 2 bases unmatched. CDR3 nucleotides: TGTGCCAGCAGGGGACAGTGGAACACCGGGGAGCTGTTTTTT. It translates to CASRGQWNTGELFF.

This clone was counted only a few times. CDR3 in amino acids: CAWSGQLNQPQHF. The CDR3 bases are TGTGCCTGGAGCGGGCAGCTCAATCAGCCCCAGCATTTT. J is TRBJ1-5 and V is TRBV30; D unclear. Germline V gene sequence: CDR1 GTSNPN, CDR2 SVGIG (reference sequence). V lost 3 bases, J lost 3 bases, and 9 bases lay in between. This CDR3 region has 13 residues.

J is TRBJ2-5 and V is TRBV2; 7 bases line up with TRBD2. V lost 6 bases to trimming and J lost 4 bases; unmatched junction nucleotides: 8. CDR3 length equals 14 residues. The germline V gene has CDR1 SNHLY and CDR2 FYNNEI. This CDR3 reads CASRRTSPAETQYF. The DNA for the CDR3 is TGTGCCAGCAGGAGGACTAGTCCGGCAGAGACCCAGTACTTC. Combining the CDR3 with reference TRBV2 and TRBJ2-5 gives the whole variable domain EPEVTQTPSHQVTQMGQEVILRCVPISNHLYFYWYRQILGQKVEFLVSFYNNEISEKSEIFDDQFSVERPDGSNFTLKIRSTKLEDSAMYFCASRRTSPAETQYFGPGTRLLVL.

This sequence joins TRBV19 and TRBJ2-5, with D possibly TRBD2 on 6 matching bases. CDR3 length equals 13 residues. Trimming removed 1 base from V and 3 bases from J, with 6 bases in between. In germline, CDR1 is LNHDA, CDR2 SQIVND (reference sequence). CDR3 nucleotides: TGTGCCAGTAGTATAGCGGGAGAAGAGACCCAGTACTTC. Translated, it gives CASSIAGEETQYF.

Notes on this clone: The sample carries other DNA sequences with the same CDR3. The CDR3 here is CASSSDRTNYGYTF. The CDR3 coding sequence is TGTGCCAGCAGCTCGGACAGGACTAACTATGGCTACACCTTC. The rearrangement uses TRBV6-5 and TRBJ1-2; 7 bases match TRBD1. Looked up from germline, CDR1 is MNHEY and CDR2 is SVGAGI. The junction had 4 bases not matched to a gene; V was cut back by 6 bases and J by 0 bases. The CDR3 consists of 14 residues.

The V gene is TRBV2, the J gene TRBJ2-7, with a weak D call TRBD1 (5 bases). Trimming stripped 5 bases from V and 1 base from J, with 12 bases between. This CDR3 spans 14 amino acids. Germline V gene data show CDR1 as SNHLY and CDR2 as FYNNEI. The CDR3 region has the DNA TGTGCCAGCAGTAAAGGGGCAGCATCCTACGAGCAGTACTTC. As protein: CASSKGAASYEQYF.

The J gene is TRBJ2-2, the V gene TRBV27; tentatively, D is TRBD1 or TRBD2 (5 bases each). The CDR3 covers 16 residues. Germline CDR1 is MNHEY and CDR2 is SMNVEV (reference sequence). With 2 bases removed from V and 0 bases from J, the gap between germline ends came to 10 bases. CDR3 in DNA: TGTGCCAGCAGTTTAGAGGGACCAGCGAACACCGGGGAGCTGTTTTTT. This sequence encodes CASSLEGPANTGELFF.

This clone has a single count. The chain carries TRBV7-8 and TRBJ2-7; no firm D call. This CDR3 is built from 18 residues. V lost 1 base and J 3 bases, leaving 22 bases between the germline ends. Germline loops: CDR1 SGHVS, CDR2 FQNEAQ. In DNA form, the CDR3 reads TGTGCCAGCAGCTTAGTTCGTATGGTTCCCACGGCAGGCTACGAGCAGTACTTC. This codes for CASSLVRMVPTAGYEQYF.

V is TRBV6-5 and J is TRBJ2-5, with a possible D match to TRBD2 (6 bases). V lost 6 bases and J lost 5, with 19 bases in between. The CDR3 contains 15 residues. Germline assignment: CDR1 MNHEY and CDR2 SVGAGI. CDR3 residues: CASRPWTKWGETQYF. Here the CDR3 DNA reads TGTGCCAGCAGACCCTGGACTAAGTGGGGGGAGACCCAGTACTTC.

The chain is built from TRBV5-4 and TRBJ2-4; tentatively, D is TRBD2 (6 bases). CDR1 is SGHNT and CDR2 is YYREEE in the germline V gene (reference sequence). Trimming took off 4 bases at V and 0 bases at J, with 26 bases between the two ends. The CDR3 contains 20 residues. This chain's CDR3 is CASSPSVGGTATLAKNIQYF. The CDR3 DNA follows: TGTGCCAGCAGCCCCTCCGTGGGCGGGACGGCTACACTAGCCAAAAACATTCAGTACTTC.

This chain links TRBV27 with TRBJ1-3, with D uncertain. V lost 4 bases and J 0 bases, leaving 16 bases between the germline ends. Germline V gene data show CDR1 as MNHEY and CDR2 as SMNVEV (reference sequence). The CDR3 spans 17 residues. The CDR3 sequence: CASSSEVQAGSGNTIYF. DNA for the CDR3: TGTGCCAGCAGTTCCGAAGTTCAGGCCGGCTCTGGAAACACCATATATTTT.

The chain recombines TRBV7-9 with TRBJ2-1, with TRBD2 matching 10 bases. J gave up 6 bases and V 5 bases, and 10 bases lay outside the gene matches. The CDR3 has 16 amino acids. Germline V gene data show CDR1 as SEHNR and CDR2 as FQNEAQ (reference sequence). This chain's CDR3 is CASSLPASGGGNEQFF. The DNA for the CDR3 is TGTGCCAGCAGCCTACCGGCTAGCGGGGGTGGCAATGAGCAGTTCTTC.

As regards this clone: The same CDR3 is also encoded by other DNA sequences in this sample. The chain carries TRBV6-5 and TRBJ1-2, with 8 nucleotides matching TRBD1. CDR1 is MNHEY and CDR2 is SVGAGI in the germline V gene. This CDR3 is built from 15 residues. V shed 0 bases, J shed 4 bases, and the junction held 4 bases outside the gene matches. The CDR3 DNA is TGTGCCAGCAGTTACTCCGACAGGGGAGGCTATGGCTACACCTTC. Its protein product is CASSYSDRGGYGYTF.

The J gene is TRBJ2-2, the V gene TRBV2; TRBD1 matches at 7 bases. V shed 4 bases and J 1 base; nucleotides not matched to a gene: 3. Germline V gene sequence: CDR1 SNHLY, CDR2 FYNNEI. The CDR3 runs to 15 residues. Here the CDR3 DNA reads TGTGCCAGCAGTGGGGACAGACAGAACACCGGGGAGCTGTTTTTT. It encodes CASSGDRQNTGELFF.

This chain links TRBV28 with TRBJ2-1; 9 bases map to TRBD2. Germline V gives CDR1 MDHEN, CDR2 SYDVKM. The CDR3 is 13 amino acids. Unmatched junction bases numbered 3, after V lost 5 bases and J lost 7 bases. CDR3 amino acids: CASSLLAGNEQFF. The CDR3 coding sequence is TGTGCCAGCAGTCTACTAGCGGGTAATGAGCAGTTCTTC.

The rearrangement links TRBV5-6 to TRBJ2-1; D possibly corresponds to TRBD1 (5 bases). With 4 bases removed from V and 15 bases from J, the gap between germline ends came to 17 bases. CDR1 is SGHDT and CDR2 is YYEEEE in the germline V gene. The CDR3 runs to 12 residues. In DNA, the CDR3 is TGTGCCAGCAGCCCGTCGGGCAGGGTTCCGTTCTTC. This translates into CASSPSGRVPFF. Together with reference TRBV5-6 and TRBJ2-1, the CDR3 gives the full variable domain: DAGVTQSPTHLIKTRGQQVTLRCSPKSGHDTVSWYQQALGQGPQFIFQYYEEEERQRGNFPDRFSGHQFPNYSSELNVNALLLGDSALYLCASSPSGRVPFFGPGTRLTVL.

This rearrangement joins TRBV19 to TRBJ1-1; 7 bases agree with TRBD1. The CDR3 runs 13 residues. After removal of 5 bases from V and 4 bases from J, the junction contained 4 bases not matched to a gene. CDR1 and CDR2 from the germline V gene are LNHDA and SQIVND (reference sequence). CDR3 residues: CASSPGQSTEAFF. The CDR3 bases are TGTGCCAGTAGTCCGGGACAGTCCACTGAAGCTTTCTTT.

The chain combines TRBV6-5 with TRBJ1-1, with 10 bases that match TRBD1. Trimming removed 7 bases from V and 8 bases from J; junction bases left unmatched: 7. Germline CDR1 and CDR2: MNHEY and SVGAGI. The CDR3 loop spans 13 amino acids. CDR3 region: CASTRDRGSEAFF. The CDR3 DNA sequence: TGTGCCAGCACTCGGGACAGGGGATCGGAAGCTTTCTTT.

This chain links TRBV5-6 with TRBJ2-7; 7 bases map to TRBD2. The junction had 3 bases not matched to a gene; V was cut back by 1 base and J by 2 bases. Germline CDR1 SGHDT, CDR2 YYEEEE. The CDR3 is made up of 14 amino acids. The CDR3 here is CASSLRGVPYEQYF. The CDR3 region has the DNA TGTGCCAGCAGCTTGCGGGGGGTACCCTACGAGCAGTACTTC.

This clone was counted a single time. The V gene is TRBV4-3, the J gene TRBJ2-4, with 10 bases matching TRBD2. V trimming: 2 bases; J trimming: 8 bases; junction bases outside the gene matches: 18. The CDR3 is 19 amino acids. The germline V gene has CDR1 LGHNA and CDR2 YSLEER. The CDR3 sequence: CASSQTWISLAGDGDIQYF. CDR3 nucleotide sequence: TGCGCCAGCAGCCAAACGTGGATCTCCCTAGCGGGGGACGGTGACATTCAGTACTTC.

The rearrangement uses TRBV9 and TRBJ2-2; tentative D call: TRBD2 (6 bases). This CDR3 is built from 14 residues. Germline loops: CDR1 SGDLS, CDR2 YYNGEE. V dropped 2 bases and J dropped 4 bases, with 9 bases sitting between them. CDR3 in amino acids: CASSVGSPTGELFF. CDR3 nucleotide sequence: TGTGCCAGCAGCGTCGGGAGCCCCACCGGGGAGCTGTTTTTT.

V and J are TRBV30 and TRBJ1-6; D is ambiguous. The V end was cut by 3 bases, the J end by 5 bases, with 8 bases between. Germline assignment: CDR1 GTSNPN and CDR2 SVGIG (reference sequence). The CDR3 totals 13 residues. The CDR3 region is CAWRWGDNSPLHF. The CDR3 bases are TGTGCCTGGAGATGGGGAGATAATTCACCCCTCCACTTT.

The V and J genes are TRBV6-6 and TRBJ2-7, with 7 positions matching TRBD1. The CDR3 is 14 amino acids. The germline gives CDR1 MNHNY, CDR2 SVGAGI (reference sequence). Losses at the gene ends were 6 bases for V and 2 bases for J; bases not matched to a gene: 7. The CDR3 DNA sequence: TGTGCCAGCAGCCCCGACAGGGCCGCCTACGAGCAGTACTTC. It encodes CASSPDRAAYEQYF.

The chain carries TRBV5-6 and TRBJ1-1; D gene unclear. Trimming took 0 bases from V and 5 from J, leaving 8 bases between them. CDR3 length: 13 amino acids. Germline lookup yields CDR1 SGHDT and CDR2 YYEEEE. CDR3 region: CASSLGGSTEAFF. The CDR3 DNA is TGTGCCAGCAGCTTGGGAGGCTCAACTGAAGCTTTCTTT.

In DNA form, the CDR3 reads TGTGCCATCAGTGCCACTGACAGGTGGTATAATTCACCCCTCCACTTT. Protein: CAISATDRWYNSPLHF. The chain recombines TRBV10-3 with TRBJ1-6, with D perhaps matching TRBD1 (6 bases). The V end was cut by 4 bases, the J end by 4 bases, with 14 bases between. Germline loops: CDR1 ENHRY, CDR2 SYGVKD. CDR3 length equals 16 residues.